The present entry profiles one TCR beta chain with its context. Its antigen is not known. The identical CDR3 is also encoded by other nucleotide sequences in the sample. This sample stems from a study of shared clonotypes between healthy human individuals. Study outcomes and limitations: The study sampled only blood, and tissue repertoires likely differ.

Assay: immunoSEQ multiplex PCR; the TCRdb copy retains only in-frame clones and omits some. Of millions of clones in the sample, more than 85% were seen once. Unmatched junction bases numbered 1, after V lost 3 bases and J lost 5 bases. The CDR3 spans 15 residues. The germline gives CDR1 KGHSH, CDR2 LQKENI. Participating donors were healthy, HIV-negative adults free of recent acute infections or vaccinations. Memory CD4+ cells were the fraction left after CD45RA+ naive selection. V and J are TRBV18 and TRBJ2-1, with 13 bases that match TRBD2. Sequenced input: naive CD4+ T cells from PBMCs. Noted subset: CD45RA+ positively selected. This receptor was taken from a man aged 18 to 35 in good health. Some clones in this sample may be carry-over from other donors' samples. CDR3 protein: CASSPGLAGDNEQFF. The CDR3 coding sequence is TGTGCCAGCTCACCCGGACTAGCGGGAGACAATGAGCAGTTCTTC.